This entry is about one T cell receptor (beta chain). Its cognate antigen is unknown. The study reverse transcribed the entire isolated RNA, so it sequenced expressed TCRB transcripts. Profiled with immunoSEQ multiplex PCR; TCRdb holds only in-frame clones, not every one. The sample has hundreds of thousands of clones, 15% to 20% seen once. This entry belongs to a study of beta chain features in type 1 diabetes. Study-level points and caveats: At VDJ recombination sites, type 1 diabetes patients had fewer insertions and more deleted nucleotides. Whether TCRB rearrangement is influenced by HLA type was left unresolved in this analysis.

Purity exceeded 95% in all sorted populations. With 5 bases removed from V and 7 bases from J, the gap between germline ends came to 13 bases. The germline CDR1 and CDR2 sequences are SGHKS and YYEKEE (reference sequence). The CDR3 runs 13 residues. V gene TRBV5-5 combines with J gene TRBJ2-1; tentatively, D is TRBD2 (6 bases). The receptor comes from a woman aged 18-30 years in good health. Sequenced material: naive CD4+ T cells from blood. The CDR3 region is CASSWRGGNEQFF. The CDR3 DNA reads as TGTGCCAGCAGTTGGCGGGGCGGGAATGAGCAGTTCTTC.